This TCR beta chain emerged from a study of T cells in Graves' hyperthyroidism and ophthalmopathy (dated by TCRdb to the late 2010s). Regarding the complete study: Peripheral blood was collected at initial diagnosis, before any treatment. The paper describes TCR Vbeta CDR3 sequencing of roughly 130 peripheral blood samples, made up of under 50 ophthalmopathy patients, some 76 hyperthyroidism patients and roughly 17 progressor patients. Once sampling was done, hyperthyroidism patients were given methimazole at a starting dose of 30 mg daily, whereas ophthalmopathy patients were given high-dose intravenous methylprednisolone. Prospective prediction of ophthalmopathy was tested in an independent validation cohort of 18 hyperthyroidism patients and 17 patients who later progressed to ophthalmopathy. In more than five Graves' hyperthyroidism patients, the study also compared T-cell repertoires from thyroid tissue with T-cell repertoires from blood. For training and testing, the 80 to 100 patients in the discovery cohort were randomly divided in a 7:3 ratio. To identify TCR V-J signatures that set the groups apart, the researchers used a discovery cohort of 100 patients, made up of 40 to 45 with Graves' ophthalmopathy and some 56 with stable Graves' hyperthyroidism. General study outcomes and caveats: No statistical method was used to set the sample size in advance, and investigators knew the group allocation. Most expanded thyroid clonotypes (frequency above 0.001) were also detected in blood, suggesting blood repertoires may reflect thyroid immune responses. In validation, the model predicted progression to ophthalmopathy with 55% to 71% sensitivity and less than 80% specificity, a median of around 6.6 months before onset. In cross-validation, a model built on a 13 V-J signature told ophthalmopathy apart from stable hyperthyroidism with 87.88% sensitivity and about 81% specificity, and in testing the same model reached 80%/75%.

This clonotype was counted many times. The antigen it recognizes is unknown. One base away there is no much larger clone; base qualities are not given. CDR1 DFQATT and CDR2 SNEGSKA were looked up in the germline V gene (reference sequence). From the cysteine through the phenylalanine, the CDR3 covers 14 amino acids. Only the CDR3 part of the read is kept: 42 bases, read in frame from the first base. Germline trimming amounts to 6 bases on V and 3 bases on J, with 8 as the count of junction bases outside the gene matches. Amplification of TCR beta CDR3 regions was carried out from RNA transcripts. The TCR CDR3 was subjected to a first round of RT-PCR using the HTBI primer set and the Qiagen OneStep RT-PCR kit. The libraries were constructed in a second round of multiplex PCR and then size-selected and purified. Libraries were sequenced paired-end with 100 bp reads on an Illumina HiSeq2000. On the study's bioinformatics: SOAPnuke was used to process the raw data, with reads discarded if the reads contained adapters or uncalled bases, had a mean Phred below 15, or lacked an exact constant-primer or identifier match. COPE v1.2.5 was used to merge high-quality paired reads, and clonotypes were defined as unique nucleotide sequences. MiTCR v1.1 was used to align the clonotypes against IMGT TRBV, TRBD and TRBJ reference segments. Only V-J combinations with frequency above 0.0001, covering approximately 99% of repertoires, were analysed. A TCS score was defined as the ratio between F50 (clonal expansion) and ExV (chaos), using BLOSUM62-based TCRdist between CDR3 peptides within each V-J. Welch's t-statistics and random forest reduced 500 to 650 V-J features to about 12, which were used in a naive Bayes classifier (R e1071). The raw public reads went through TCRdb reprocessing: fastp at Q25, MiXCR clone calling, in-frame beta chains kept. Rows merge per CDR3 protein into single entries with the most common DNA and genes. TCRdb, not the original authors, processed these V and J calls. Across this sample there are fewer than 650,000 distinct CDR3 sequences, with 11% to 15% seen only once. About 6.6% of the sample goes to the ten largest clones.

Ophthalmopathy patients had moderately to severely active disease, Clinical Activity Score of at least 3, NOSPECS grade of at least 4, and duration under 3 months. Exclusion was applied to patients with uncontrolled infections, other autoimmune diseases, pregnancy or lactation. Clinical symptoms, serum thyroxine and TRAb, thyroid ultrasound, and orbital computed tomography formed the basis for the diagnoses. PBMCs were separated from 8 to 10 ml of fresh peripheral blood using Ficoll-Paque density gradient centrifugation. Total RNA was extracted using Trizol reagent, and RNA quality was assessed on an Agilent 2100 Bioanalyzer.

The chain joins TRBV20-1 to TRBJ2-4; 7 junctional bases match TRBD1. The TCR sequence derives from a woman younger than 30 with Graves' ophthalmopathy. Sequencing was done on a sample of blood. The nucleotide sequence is TGCAGTGCCCTGGACAGGTCGGGCAAAAACATTCAGTACTTC. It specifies CSALDRSGKNIQYF.